The T cell receptor (beta chain) described here comes from a study of regulatory T cells in long-lasting Graves disease. CDR3-region Arm-PCR and iRepertoire HTBI primers produced the TCR beta libraries. TCRdb re-derived calls from the multiplex PCR reads in MiXCR, one entry per CDR3 protein. The sample shows some 500,000 distinct CDR3 sequences, about 13% of them seen only once. The CDR3 covers 17 residues. Between the trimmed V and J ends, which lost 2 bases and 0 bases, there was a span of 14 bases. The germline gives CDR1 MNHEY, CDR2 SVGEGT. A word on this clonotype: The target antigen is unknown.

The time point is: newly diagnosed GD, antithyroid drugs for less than 3 months. Following extraction of RNA from PBMCs, that RNA was used to make the TCR library. Overall study findings and caveats: TRBV28 was favored in persistent disease, as were TRBJ1-2 and TRBJ2-5.

The same specimen was also included in a second study, on T cells in Graves' hyperthyroidism and ophthalmopathy. This second report adds: HTBI primers were the set used in a first-round RT-PCR of the TCR CDR3. From stable hyperthyroidism, ophthalmopathy was separated by a 13 V-J model.

This sequence was found in a young man with Graves disease. The chain recombines TRBV6-2 or TRBV6-3 with TRBJ2-1; D is perhaps TRBD1 or TRBD2 (5 bases each). The sample here was peripheral blood mononuclear cells (PBMCs), taken at new diagnosis, from a patient treated with antithyroid drugs. The CDR3 coding sequence is TGTGCCAGCAGTTACGGGACCGCTGCCCACTCCTACAATGAGCAGTTCTTC. It encodes CASSYGTAAHSYNEQFF.